These 19 T cell receptor beta chains came from one sample sequenced in a study of T cell changes during pregnancy in multiple sclerosis. Data came from immunoSEQ multiplex PCR; TCRdb stores just in-frame clones and leaves some out. The table shows 35,000 to 50,000 clones, with around 89% occurring only once. The material sequenced was CD4+ T cells from peripheral blood mononuclear cells, taken after pregnancy. These receptors all come from a female donor with multiple sclerosis, enrolled in a pregnancy study.

This CDR3 reads CASSPGTATDTQYF. The CDR3 DNA follows: TGCGCCAGCAGCCCCGGGACAGCTACAGATACGCAGTATTTT. This rearrangement joins TRBV5-1 to TRBJ2-3; 7 nucleotides align to TRBD1. The junction had 5 bases not matched to a gene; V was cut back by 4 bases and J by 3 bases. This CDR3 has 14 amino acids. Germline V CDR1 and CDR2: SGHRS, YFSETQ.

This clone appeared once. The chain joins TRBV5-8 to TRBJ1-2; D gene uncertain. CDR1 and CDR2 (germline): SGHTS, YDEGEE. V shed 4 bases and J shed 5 bases, with 9 bases lying between them. The CDR3 has 12 amino acids. CDR3 nucleotide sequence: TGTGCCAGCAGCCATCCCGGGTATGGCTACACCTTC. This sequence encodes CASSHPGYGYTF.

The chain is built from TRBV6-5 and TRBJ2-3, with 11 bases aligning to TRBD2. CDR1 is MNHEY, CDR2 SVGAGI, per germline. This CDR3 is built from 15 residues. V was pared by 4 bases and J by 2 bases, with 2 bases of the junction left unmatched. The CDR3 DNA reads TGTGCCAGCAGTTCACTAGCGGGAGCCACAGATACGCAGTATTTT. Residues: CASSSLAGATDTQYF.

The CDR3 loop is CASSLVAGGTNEQFF. In nucleotides, the CDR3 is TGCGCCAGCAGCTTGGTAGCGGGGGGCACTAATGAGCAGTTCTTC. This sequence joins TRBV5-1 and TRBJ2-1, with TRBD2 matching over 10 bases. With 0 bases clipped from V and 7 bases from J, the junction kept 4 bases outside the gene matches. Germline V lookup: CDR1 SGHRS, CDR2 YFSETQ. CDR3 length: 15 amino acids.

The genes are TRBV5-1 and TRBJ2-7; 9 bases are shared with TRBD2. The germline V gene has CDR1 SGHRS and CDR2 YFSETQ. This CDR3 region has 14 residues. The J segment lost 4 bases and the V segment lost 3 bases, leaving 5 bases of the junction unmatched. The CDR3 loop reads CASSSTTSGYEQYF. The CDR3 DNA sequence: TGCGCCAGCAGCTCGACGACTAGCGGTTACGAGCAGTACTTC.

V is TRBV10-3 and J is TRBJ2-1, with TRBD2 identical over 9 bases. The CDR3 is 12 residues long. V was clipped by 4 bases and J by 10 bases; unmatched bases: 2. Germline CDR1 is ENHRY and CDR2 is SYGVKD. CDR3 sequence (DNA): TGTGCCATCAGTGGGGGACTAGCCGAGCAGTTCTTC. This gives the protein CAISGGLAEQFF.

The CDR3 sequence is CASSPRQGASTGELFF. CDR3 in DNA: TGTGCCAGCTCACCACGACAGGGGGCGAGCACCGGGGAGCTGTTTTTT. The rearrangement joins TRBV18 to TRBJ2-2, with 10 bases identical to TRBD1. Germline V gene lookup returns CDR1 KGHSH and CDR2 LQKENI. The V and J ends lost 1 base and 4 bases, in that order; junction bases with no gene match: 3. The CDR3 has 16 amino acids.

This chain connects TRBV5-6 to TRBJ2-7; possible D gene TRBD2, 6 bases. Germline lookup yields CDR1 SGHDT and CDR2 YYEEEE. The CDR3 is 16 residues long. The V end lost 4 bases, the J end lost 3 bases, and 20 bases lay between the germline ends. The CDR3 protein is CASSTTGTKGLYEQYF. CDR3 DNA: TGTGCCAGCAGCACGACCGGGACCAAGGGACTCTACGAGCAGTACTTC.

This clone was counted a single time. This chain uses TRBV13 with TRBJ1-2; D possibly corresponds to TRBD1 (5 bases). With 5 bases removed from V and 3 bases from J, the gap between germline ends came to 19 bases. The germline V gene has CDR1 PRHDT and CDR2 FYEKMQ (reference sequence). This CDR3 is 16 amino acids long. The CDR3 nucleotides are TGTGCCAGCAGCACCGGAGGGGCCATTTCCTACTATGGCTACACCTTC. Its translation is CASSTGGAISYYGYTF.

This clone was picked up a small number of times. This chain joins TRBV21-1 and TRBJ2-7; the table's D call TRBD2 went unverified against the DNA. TRBV21-1 is tagged as a pseudogene. CDR3 length: 15 amino acids. The CDR3 spells CASDRLAHISYEQYF. CDR3 nucleotides: TGTGCCAGCGATCGACTAGCGCATATCTCCTACGAGCAGTACTTC.

This chain uses TRBV9 with TRBJ2-7; the D is unclear. Germline CDR1 is SGDLS and CDR2 is YYNGEE. Between the trimmed V and J ends, which lost 0 bases and 0 bases, there was a span of 7 bases. The CDR3 consists of 14 residues. The CDR3 DNA is TGTGCCAGCAGCGTAGGGCCAGACTCCTACGAGCAGTACTTC. Its translation: CASSVGPDSYEQYF.

This rearrangement joins TRBV5-1 to TRBJ1-1; 8 bases match TRBD1. V lost 8 bases, J lost 3 bases, and 9 bases stayed unmatched. This CDR3 comprises 14 residues. Germline V lookup: CDR1 SGHRS, CDR2 YFSETQ. CDR3 coding DNA: TGCGCCAGTACAGGGGGTGTATCGGACACTGAAGCTTTCTTT. It translates to CASTGGVSDTEAFF.

As for this clone: An end of the junction does not agree with germline; a read error may underlie this. The genes are TRBV7-4 and TRBJ2-2; D possibly corresponds to TRBD2 (7 bases). This CDR3 has 15 amino acids. The germline V gene has CDR1 SGHVT and CDR2 SQSDAQ. CDR3: CASSPSWGGHRGAVF. CDR3 nucleotide sequence: TGTGCCAGCAGCCCATCCTGGGGGGGACACCGGGGAGCTGTTTTT.

This chain joins TRBV5-1 and TRBJ1-1; 8 bases are shared with TRBD1. V shed 1 base, J shed 5 bases, and the junction held 13 bases outside the gene matches. The length of the CDR3 is 17 residues. From germline, CDR1 is SGHRS and CDR2 YFSETQ. The CDR3 reads CASSLSSGGERVTEAFF. Written as DNA, the CDR3 is TGCGCCAGCAGCTTGTCATCAGGGGGCGAGAGGGTGACTGAAGCTTTCTTT.

V and J are TRBV28 and TRBJ2-5; D perhaps matches TRBD2 (5 bases). The CDR3 sequence is 14 residues long. V was trimmed by 1 base and J by 7 bases, leaving 13 bases between them. Germline V CDR1 and CDR2: MDHEN, SYDVKM. In nucleotides, the CDR3 is TGTGCCAGCAGTTTATCCGGGGTAGGAGGGACCCAGTACTTC. Translating it yields CASSLSGVGGTQYF.

The chain links TRBV5-1 to TRBJ2-1; the D gene is possibly TRBD2 (5 bases). Trimming removed 4 bases from V and 0 bases from J, with 17 bases in between. The CDR3 has 17 amino acids. In germline, CDR1 is SGHRS, CDR2 YFSETQ. Here the CDR3 DNA reads TGCGCCAGCAGCAAAAATCCGGGATCAAGCTCCTACAATGAGCAGTTCTTC. Its protein product is CASSKNPGSSSYNEQFF.

This chain connects TRBV5-5 to TRBJ2-1; 15 bases line up with TRBD2. The CDR3 has 18 amino acids. Germline trimming cut 3 bases from V and 0 bases from J; bases unmatched to any gene: 4. Germline loops: CDR1 SGHKS, CDR2 YYEKEE (reference sequence). The CDR3 coding sequence is TGTGCCAGCAGCTGGGGGACTAGCGGGAGGTCCTCCTACAATGAGCAGTTCTTC. Amino acids: CASSWGTSGRSSYNEQFF.

The genes are TRBV9 and TRBJ2-1; TRBD2 agrees at 7 bases. V lost 0 bases, J lost 7 bases, and 10 bases stayed unmatched. The CDR3 length is 16 residues. The germline V gene encodes CDR1 SGDLS and CDR2 YYNGEE. DNA of the CDR3: TGTGCCAGCAGCGTAGGAGGGCGGGAGTTGGGGAATGAGCAGTTCTTC. Its protein is CASSVGGRELGNEQFF.

CDR3 DNA: TGTGCCGCCCGTCGGCAGGGAAGTACTGAAGCTTTCTTT. Its translation is CAARRQGSTEAFF. This sequence joins TRBV10-3 and TRBJ1-1, with D possibly being TRBD1 (5 bases). Deletions cut 11 bases from V and 5 bases from J, with 18 bases between. Germline values: CDR1 ENHRY, CDR2 SYGVKD. The CDR3 sequence is 13 residues long.